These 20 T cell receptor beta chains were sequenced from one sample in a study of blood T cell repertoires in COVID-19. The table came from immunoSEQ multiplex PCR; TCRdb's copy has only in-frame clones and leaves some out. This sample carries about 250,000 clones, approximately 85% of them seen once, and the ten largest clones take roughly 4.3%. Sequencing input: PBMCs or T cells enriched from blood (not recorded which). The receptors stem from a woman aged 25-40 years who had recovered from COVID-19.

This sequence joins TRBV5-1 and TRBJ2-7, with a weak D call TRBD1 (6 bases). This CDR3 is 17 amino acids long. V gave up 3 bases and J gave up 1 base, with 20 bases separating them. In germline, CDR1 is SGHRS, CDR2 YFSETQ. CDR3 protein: CASSSGLQGIRSYEQYF. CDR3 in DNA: TGCGCCAGCAGCTCAGGATTACAGGGAATTCGATCCTACGAGCAGTACTTC.

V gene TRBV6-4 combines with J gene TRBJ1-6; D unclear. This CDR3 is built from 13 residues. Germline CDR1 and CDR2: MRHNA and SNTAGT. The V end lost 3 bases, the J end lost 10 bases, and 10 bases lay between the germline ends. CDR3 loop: CASSEAVNSPLHF. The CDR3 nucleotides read TGTGCCAGCAGTGAGGCAGTAAACTCACCCCTCCACTTT.

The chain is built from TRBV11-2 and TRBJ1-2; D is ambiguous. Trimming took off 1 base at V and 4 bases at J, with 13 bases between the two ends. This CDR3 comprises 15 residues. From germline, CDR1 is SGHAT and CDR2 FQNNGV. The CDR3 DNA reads TGTGCCAGCAGCTTAGTCCTCTCGGGTGGCTATGGCTACACCTTC. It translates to CASSLVLSGGYGYTF.

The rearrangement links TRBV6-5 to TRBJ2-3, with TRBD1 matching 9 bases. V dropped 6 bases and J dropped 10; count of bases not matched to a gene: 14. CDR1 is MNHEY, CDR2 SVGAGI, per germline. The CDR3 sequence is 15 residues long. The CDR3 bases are TGTGCCAGCAGATCTCCGACAGGGGGTACCGGCCCGCAGTATTTT. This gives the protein CASRSPTGGTGPQYF.

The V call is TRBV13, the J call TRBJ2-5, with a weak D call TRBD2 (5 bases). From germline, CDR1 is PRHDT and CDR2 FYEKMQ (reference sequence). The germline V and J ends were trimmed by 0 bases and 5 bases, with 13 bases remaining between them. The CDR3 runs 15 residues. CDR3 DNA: TGTGCCAGCAGCTTAGGATCTAGCCGTTTGGAGACCCAGTACTTC. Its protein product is CASSLGSSRLETQYF.

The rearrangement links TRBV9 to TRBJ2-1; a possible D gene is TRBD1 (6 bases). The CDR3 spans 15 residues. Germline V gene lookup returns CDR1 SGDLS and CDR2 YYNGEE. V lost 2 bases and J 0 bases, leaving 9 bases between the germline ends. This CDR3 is CASSVTGSSYNEQFF. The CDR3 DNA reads TGTGCCAGCAGCGTTACAGGGAGCTCCTACAATGAGCAGTTCTTC.

As DNA, the CDR3 is TGTGCTAGTGGTATAAGCCTAGCAGGAAGTGAGCAGTTCTTC. It specifies CASGISLAGSEQFF. The V and J genes are TRBV12-5 and TRBJ2-1, with TRBD2 as a possible D gene (5 bases). Germline lookup yields CDR1 LGHNT and CDR2 FRNRAP. This CDR3 region has 14 residues. The germline V and J ends were trimmed by 5 bases and 9 bases, with 17 bases remaining between them.

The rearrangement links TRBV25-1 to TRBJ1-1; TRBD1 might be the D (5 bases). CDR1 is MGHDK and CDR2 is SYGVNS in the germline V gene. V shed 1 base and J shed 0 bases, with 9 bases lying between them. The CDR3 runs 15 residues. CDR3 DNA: TGTGCCAGCAGTGAATCCACAGGAATGAACACTGAAGCTTTCTTT. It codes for CASSESTGMNTEAFF.

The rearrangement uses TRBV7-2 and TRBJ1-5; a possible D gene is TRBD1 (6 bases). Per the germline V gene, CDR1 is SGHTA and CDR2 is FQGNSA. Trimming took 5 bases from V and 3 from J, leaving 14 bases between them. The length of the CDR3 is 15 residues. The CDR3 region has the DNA TGTGCCAGCAGCCTCTTGAGGGGGACCAATCAGCCCCAGCATTTT. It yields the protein CASSLLRGTNQPQHF.

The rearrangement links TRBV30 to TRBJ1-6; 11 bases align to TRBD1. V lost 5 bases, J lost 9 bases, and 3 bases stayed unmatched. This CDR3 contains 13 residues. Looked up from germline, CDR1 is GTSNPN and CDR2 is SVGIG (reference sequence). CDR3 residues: CAWGGTGGSPLHF. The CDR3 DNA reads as TGTGCCTGGGGTGGGACAGGGGGTTCACCCCTCCACTTT.

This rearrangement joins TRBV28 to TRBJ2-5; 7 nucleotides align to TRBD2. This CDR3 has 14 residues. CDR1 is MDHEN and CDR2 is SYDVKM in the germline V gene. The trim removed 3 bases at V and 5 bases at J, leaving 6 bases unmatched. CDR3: CASSFSHGRETQYF. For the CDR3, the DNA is TGTGCCAGCAGTTTTTCCCACGGGAGGGAGACCCAGTACTTC.

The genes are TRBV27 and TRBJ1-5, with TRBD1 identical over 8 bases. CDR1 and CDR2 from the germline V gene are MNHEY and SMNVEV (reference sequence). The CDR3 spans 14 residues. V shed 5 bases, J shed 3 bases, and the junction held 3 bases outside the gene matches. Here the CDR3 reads CASSSRGPNQPQHF. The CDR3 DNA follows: TGTGCCAGCAGTAGCAGGGGGCCCAATCAGCCCCAGCATTTT.

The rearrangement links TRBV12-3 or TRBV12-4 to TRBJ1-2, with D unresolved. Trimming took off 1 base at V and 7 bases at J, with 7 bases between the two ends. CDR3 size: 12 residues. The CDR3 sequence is CASSLGGIGYTF. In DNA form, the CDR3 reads TGTGCCAGCAGTTTAGGAGGTATTGGCTACACCTTC.

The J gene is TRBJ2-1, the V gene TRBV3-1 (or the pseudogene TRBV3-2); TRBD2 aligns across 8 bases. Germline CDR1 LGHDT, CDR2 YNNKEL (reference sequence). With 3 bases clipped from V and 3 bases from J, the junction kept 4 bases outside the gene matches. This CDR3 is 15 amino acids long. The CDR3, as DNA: TGTGCCAGCAGCCACAGCGGGAGTGGCTACAATGAGCAGTTCTTC. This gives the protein CASSHSGSGYNEQFF.

This CDR3 is CAWGGLVYEQFF. Here the CDR3 DNA reads TGTGCCTGGGGGGGACTAGTTTATGAGCAGTTCTTC. This rearrangement joins TRBV30 to TRBJ2-1; 8 nucleotides agree with TRBD2. This CDR3 contains 12 residues. The junction had 5 bases not matched to a gene; V was cut back by 5 bases and J by 8 bases. CDR1 GTSNPN and CDR2 SVGIG come from the germline V gene (reference sequence).

DNA of the CDR3: TGTGCCACCTTCGCCGGGAGGAACACTGAAGCTTTCTTT. Translation: CATFAGRNTEAFF. The gene calls are TRBV18 and TRBJ1-1; no firm D call. The CDR3 covers 13 residues. Between the trimmed V and J ends, which lost 10 bases and 1 base, there was a span of 13 bases. CDR1 and CDR2 from the germline V gene are KGHSH and LQKENI.

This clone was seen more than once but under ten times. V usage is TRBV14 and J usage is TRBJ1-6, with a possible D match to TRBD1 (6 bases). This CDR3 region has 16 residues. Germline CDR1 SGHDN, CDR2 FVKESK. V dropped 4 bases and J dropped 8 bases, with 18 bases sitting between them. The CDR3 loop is CASSPLGWDTDSPLHF. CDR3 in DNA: TGTGCCAGCAGCCCCCTAGGTTGGGACACGGATTCACCCCTCCACTTT.

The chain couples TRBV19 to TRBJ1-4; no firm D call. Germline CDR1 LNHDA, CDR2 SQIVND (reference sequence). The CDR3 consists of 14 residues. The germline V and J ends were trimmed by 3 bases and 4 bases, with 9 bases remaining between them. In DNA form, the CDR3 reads TGTGCCAGTAGTATGTACACCCTTAATGAAAAACTGTTTTTT. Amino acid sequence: CASSMYTLNEKLFF. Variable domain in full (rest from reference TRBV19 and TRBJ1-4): DGGITQSPKYLFRKEGQNVTLSCEQNLNHDAMYWYRQDPGQGLRLIYYSQIVNDFQKGDIAEGYSVSREKKESFPLTVTSAQKNPTAFYLCASSMYTLNEKLFFGSGTQLSVL.

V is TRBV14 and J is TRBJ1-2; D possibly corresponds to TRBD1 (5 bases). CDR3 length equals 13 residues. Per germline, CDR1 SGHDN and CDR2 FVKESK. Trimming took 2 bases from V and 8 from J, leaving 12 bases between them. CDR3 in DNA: TGTGCCAGCAGCCAACAACAGGCAACGGGCTACACCTTC. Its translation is CASSQQQATGYTF.

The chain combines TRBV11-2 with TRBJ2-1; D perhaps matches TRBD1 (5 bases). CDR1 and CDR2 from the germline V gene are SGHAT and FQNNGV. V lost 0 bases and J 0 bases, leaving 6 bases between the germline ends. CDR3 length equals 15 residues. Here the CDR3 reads CASSLDRVSYNEQFF. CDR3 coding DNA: TGTGCCAGCAGCTTAGACAGGGTCTCCTACAATGAGCAGTTCTTC. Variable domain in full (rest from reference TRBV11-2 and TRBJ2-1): EAGVAQSPRYKIIEKRQSVAFWCNPISGHATLYWYQQILGQGPKLLIQFQNNGVVDDSQLPKDRFSAERLKGVDSTLKIQPAKLEDSAVYLCASSLDRVSYNEQFFGPGTRLTVL.